The rows below give T cell receptor beta chains drawn from one sample of a study of T-cell reconstitution after alpha-beta-depleted transplantation in children. TCRdb called the PCR reads again in MiXCR, with one record for every CDR3 protein. Here the sample spans about 980,000 distinct CDR3 sequences, roughly 29% being singletons. The specimen was PBMCs, mostly from graft donor cells, collected 360 days after TCRalphabeta/CD19-depleted stem cell transplant. These receptors were obtained from a boy under three years old who had a stem cell transplant for SCID, so the T cells may come from the graft donor. Both conserved end residues are part of each CDR3. The order of the fields is clone size, D gene, J gene, V gene, CDR3 protein, CDR3 DNA. A D gene is named only where the DNA matches it firmly. Only some rows state a clone size, as once, few, many or a class for expanded clones.

few	.	TRBJ1-1	TRBV12-3/TRBV12-4	CASSQSRTFGFF	TGTGCCAGCAGCCAGTCACGTACCTTCGGTTTCTTT
.	TRBD2	TRBJ2-7	TRBV7-8	CASSLARGISGVYEQYF	TGTGCCAGCAGCTTAGCGCGGGGAATTAGCGGGGTCTACGAGCAGTACTTC
.	.	TRBJ2-7	TRBV4-3	CASSQDTYSYEQYF	TGCGCCAGCAGCCAAGACACATACTCCTACGAGCAGTACTTC
.	.	TRBJ1-5	TRBV7-2	CASSLTGQSNQPQHF	TGTGCCAGCAGCTTAACCGGTCAGAGCAATCAGCCCCAGCATTTT
.	TRBD2	TRBJ2-5	TRBV5-1	CASSALSGGYQETQYF	TGCGCCAGCAGCGCCCTTAGCGGGGGGTACCAAGAGACCCAGTACTTC
.	.	TRBJ1-1	TRBV5-4	CASSMIQGTNAEAFF	TGTGCCAGCAGCATGATACAGGGTACGAACGCTGAAGCTTTCTTT
many	.	TRBJ1-1	TRBV9	CASSVDPGDTEAFF	TGTGCCAGCAGCGTAGACCCGGGGGACACTGAAGCTTTCTTT
.	.	TRBJ2-1	TRBV18	CASSNYGEGNEQFF	TGTGCCAGCTCTAACTATGGGGAAGGCAATGAGCAGTTCTTC
few	TRBD1	TRBJ2-1	TRBV4-2	CASSQEAVQGYHEQFF	TGTGCCAGCAGCCAAGAAGCGGTACAGGGGTACCATGAGCAGTTCTTC
.	.	TRBJ2-5	TRBV29-1	CSVGQKETQYF	TGCAGCGTTGGCCAGAAAGAGACCCAGTACTTC
.	TRBD1	TRBJ2-1	TRBV12-3/TRBV12-4	CASSFVLQGDSYNEQFF	TGTGCCAGCAGTTTCGTTCTACAGGGGGACTCCTACAATGAGCAGTTCTTC
.	.	TRBJ2-2	TRBV5-6	CASSLNTLHGVRGELFF	TGTGCCAGCAGCTTGAATACCCTCCACGGGGTTCGCGGGGAGCTGTTTTTT
.	.	TRBJ2-7	TRBV5-6	CASSLSLGESSYEQYF	TGTGCCAGCAGCTTGAGCTTGGGGGAAAGCTCCTACGAGCAGTACTTC
.	TRBD2	TRBJ2-3	TRBV20-1	CSARVGGLAQYF	TGCAGTGCTAGAGTTGGGGGACTAGCGCAGTATTTT
.	.	TRBJ2-3	TRBV9	CASSVVSYTDTQYF	TGTGCCAGCAGCGTAGTAAGCTACACAGATACGCAGTATTTT
few	.	TRBJ1-4	TRBV20-1	CSASEPVFEKLFF	TGCAGTGCTAGCGAACCGGTCTTCGAAAAACTGTTTTTT